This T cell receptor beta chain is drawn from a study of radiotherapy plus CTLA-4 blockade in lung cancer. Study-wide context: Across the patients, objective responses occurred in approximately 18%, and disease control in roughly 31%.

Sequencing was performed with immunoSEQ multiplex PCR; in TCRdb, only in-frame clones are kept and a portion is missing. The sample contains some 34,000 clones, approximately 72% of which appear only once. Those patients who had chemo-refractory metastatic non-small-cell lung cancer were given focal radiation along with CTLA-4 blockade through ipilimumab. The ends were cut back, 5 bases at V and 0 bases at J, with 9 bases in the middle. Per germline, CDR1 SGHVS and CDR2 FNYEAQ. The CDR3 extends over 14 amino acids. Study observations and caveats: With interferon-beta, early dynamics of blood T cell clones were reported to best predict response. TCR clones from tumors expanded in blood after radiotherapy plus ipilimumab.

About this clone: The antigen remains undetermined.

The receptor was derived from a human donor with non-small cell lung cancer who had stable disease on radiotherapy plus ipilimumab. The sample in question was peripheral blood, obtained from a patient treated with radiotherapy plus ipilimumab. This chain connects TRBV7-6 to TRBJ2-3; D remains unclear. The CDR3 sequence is CASSLRKSTDTQYF. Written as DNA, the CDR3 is TGTGCCAGCAGCCTCAGAAAGAGCACAGATACGCAGTATTTT.